The 27 T cell receptor beta chains reported below all come from one sample, sequenced in a study of response to subunit inactivated influenza vaccine. TCRdb re-derived calls from the RT-PCR reads in MiXCR, one entry per CDR3 protein. The profile shows approximately 700,000 distinct CDR3 sequences, roughly 13% of them singletons. Specimen: PBMCs from blood, collected around 14 days before vaccination. The receptors stem from a middle-aged man who received an inactivated influenza vaccine.

J is TRBJ1-1 and V is TRBV12-3 or TRBV12-4, with D hard to call. V shed 7 bases and J shed 1 base, with 13 bases lying between them. The CDR3 is 14 amino acids. CDR3: CASKWRRTNTEAFF. CDR3 bases: TGTGCCAGCAAATGGCGTCGGACGAACACTGAAGCTTTCTTT.

This clonotype has a count of ten or more. This sequence joins TRBV5-1 and TRBJ2-1, with 8 bases fitting TRBD1. Per the germline V gene, CDR1 is SGHRS and CDR2 is YFSETQ. The length of the CDR3 is 15 residues. V gave up 6 bases and J gave up 9 bases; unmatched junction bases: 14. CDR3 amino acids: CASNVIQGAGGEQFF. Here the CDR3 DNA reads TGCGCCAGCAACGTGATCCAGGGGGCAGGAGGTGAGCAGTTCTTC.

The gene calls are TRBV6-2 or TRBV6-3 and TRBJ2-1, with 11 bases lining up with TRBD1. The ends lost 0 bases at V and 7 bases at J; junction bases unmatched: 5. Germline lookup yields CDR1 MNHEY and CDR2 SVGEGT. CDR3 length equals 16 residues. CDR3 sequence: CASSYSTDRGLNEQFF. The CDR3 nucleotides are TGTGCCAGCAGTTACTCGACGGACAGGGGGCTGAATGAGCAGTTCTTC.

This clonotype was counted between two and nine times. This sequence joins TRBV12-3 or TRBV12-4 and TRBJ2-5; tentative D call: TRBD1 (5 bases). The CDR3 has 11 residues. Trimming pared 5 bases from V and 8 bases from J, leaving 9 bases between. The CDR3 nucleotides read TGTGCCAGCAGTGATGACAGAACCCAGTACTTC. It is translated as CASSDDRTQYF.

This clonotype was counted a few times. The genes are TRBV5-1 and TRBJ2-5, with D possibly being TRBD1 (6 bases). V shed 8 bases and J shed 1 base, with 12 bases lying between them. The CDR3 spans 13 residues. Germline V lookup: CDR1 SGHRS, CDR2 YFSETQ. The CDR3 is CASNTGSQETQYF. In DNA, the CDR3 is TGCGCCAGTAACACAGGGAGCCAAGAGACCCAGTACTTC.

This chain joins TRBV28 and TRBJ2-1; 9 bases agree with TRBD1. V was pared by 5 bases and J by 4 bases, with 6 bases of the junction left unmatched. Germline V lookup: CDR1 MDHEN, CDR2 SYDVKM. The CDR3 spans 15 residues. The CDR3 spells CASSPGTGKYNEQFF. The CDR3 region has the DNA TGTGCCAGCAGTCCCGGGACAGGGAAGTACAATGAGCAGTTCTTC.

In its sample, this clonotype was seen many times. This rearrangement joins TRBV6-6 to TRBJ2-1; D is possibly TRBD1 (6 bases). This CDR3 is built from 13 residues. From germline, CDR1 is MNHNY and CDR2 SVGAGI (reference sequence). Trimming cost V 2 bases and J 7 bases, with 9 bases left between them. The CDR3: CASSYTTGNEQFF. In nucleotides, the CDR3 is TGTGCCAGCAGTTACACCACAGGGAATGAGCAGTTCTTC.

This clonotype was detected a few times. J is TRBJ1-6 and V is TRBV7-2; D call uncertain. The CDR3 runs to 16 residues. From germline, CDR1 is SGHTA and CDR2 FQGNSA. Trimming took 2 bases from V and 5 from J, leaving 13 bases between them. CDR3 amino acids: CASSLLPRFNNSPLHF. As DNA, the CDR3 is TGTGCCAGCAGCTTATTACCGAGGTTCAATAATTCACCCCTCCACTTT. Full variable domain (missing parts from reference TRBV7-2 and TRBJ1-6): GAGVSQSPSNKVTEKGKDVELRCDPISGHTALYWYRQSLGQGLEFLIYFQGNSAPDKSGLPSDRFSAERTGGSVSTLTIQRTQQEDSAVYLCASSLLPRFNNSPLHFGNGTRLTVT.

In this sample, this clonotype turned up a few times. This chain uses TRBV4-3 with TRBJ2-6; 8 nucleotides line up with TRBD2. The CDR3 totals 20 residues. The V and J ends lost 7 bases and 0 bases, in that order; junction bases with no gene match: 17. Germline V gene sequence: CDR1 LGHNA, CDR2 YSLEER. The CDR3 spells CASTRTLRGGVLSGANVLTF. For the CDR3, the DNA is TGCGCCAGCACCCGAACGCTCCGGGGGGGGGTCCTCTCTGGGGCCAACGTCCTGACTTTC.

This chain links TRBV3-1 with TRBJ2-7; 12 positions agree with TRBD2. CDR1 is LGHDT, CDR2 YNNKEL, per germline (reference sequence). V lost 6 bases and J lost 2; bases outside the gene matches: 8. The CDR3 length is 16 residues. Here the CDR3 reads CASRLQLAGGPYEQYF. CDR3 nucleotide sequence: TGTGCCAGCAGGCTACAACTAGCGGGGGGCCCCTACGAGCAGTACTTC.

With respect to this clonotype: Relative to the germline gene, one junction end is altered; a read error may explain this. J is TRBJ2-7 and V is TRBV20-1; 9 bases are shared with TRBD2. Germline assignment: CDR1 DFQATT and CDR2 SNEGSKA (reference sequence). CDR3 length equals 17 residues. Written as DNA, the CDR3 is TGCTGTGCTAGAATTAATCCCGGGCTAGCGGGGATCTACGAGCAGTACTTC. Protein sequence: CCARINPGLAGIYEQYF.

The rearrangement joins TRBV6-1 to TRBJ1-3, with 9 bases lining up with TRBD1. The ends lost 6 bases at V and 3 bases at J; junction bases unmatched: 6. The CDR3 runs to 15 residues. CDR1 MNHNS and CDR2 SASEGT come from the germline V gene. CDR3 in DNA: TGTGCCAGCAGCCGGGGACAGGGCTATGGAAACACCATATATTTT. This sequence encodes CASSRGQGYGNTIYF.

The table lists this clonotype with a few counts. The V and J genes are TRBV5-1 and TRBJ2-2; D is unresolved. The CDR3 consists of 16 residues. V was shortened by 1 base and J by 1 base, with 11 bases between the two germline ends. Germline assignment: CDR1 SGHRS and CDR2 YFSETQ. The CDR3 loop is CASSLLRVVNTGELFF. In nucleotides, the CDR3 is TGCGCCAGCAGCTTGTTAAGGGTAGTGAACACCGGGGAGCTGTTTTTT.

This clonotype was counted many times. The chain combines TRBV3-1 with TRBJ2-7; D is possibly TRBD1 or TRBD2 (6 bases each). V dropped 1 base and J dropped 6 bases, with 10 bases sitting between them. Germline V gives CDR1 LGHDT, CDR2 YNNKEL (reference sequence). This CDR3 contains 13 residues. For the CDR3, the DNA is TGTGCCAGCAGCCAAGTCGGAGGGGGCGAGCAGTACTTC. Encoded protein: CASSQVGGGEQYF.

The chain recombines TRBV27 with TRBJ2-5; 7 bases are a match to TRBD1. J gave up 5 bases and V 5 bases, and 8 bases lay outside the gene matches. Germline lookup yields CDR1 MNHEY and CDR2 SMNVEV (reference sequence). The CDR3 spans 14 residues. Here the CDR3 reads CASSRNRGSETQYF. The CDR3 bases are TGTGCCAGCAGTCGTAACAGGGGCTCCGAGACCCAGTACTTC.

V usage is TRBV24-1 and J usage is TRBJ2-2, with D possibly TRBD1 on 5 matching bases. This CDR3 spans 16 amino acids. CDR1 is KGHDR, CDR2 SFDVKD, per germline. V gave up 0 bases and J gave up 2 bases, with 9 bases separating them. The CDR3 spells CATSDLGQGNTGELFF. The CDR3 DNA follows: TGTGCCACCAGTGATTTGGGGCAGGGAAACACCGGGGAGCTGTTTTTT.

Ten or more counts support this clonotype. The rearrangement links TRBV15 to TRBJ2-1; no reliable D call. The CDR3 loop spans 12 amino acids. Trimming pared 1 base from V and 4 bases from J, leaving 2 bases between. Germline V gives CDR1 LNHNV, CDR2 YYDKDF (reference sequence). CDR3 region: CATSRVYNEQFF. CDR3 sequence (DNA): TGTGCCACCAGCAGAGTATACAATGAGCAGTTCTTC.

V gene TRBV28 combines with J gene TRBJ2-1, with D tentatively TRBD2 (5 bases). Germline values: CDR1 MDHEN, CDR2 SYDVKM. The CDR3 runs 17 residues. V was cut by 5 bases and J by 6 bases, with 23 bases left in between. For the CDR3, the DNA is TGTGCCAGCAGTCCAGGACGACGAAAAGCGCGGGTCAATGAGCAGTTCTTC. Translated, it gives CASSPGRRKARVNEQFF.

This clonotype was counted between two and nine times. V and J are TRBV4-1 and TRBJ2-6; a weak D match, TRBD2 (8 bases). The V end was cut by 4 bases, the J end by 7 bases, with 17 bases between. The CDR3 extends over 16 amino acids. Per germline, CDR1 MGHRA and CDR2 YSYEKL. The CDR3 reads CASSPAGAGGANVLTF. The CDR3 DNA reads TGCGCCAGCAGCCCAGCGGGGGCAGGGGGAGCCAACGTCCTGACTTTC.

The table lists this clonotype with a few counts. V usage is TRBV9 and J usage is TRBJ2-1, with 9 bases that match TRBD2. Germline-derived CDR1 and CDR2 are SGDLS and YYNGEE. The CDR3 has 16 amino acids. After removal of 0 bases from V and 6 bases from J, the junction contained 7 bases not matched to a gene. CDR3: CASSVAGAGGPNEQFF. The DNA for the CDR3 is TGTGCCAGCAGCGTAGCGGGAGCGGGAGGCCCCAATGAGCAGTTCTTC.

The chain carries TRBV20-1 and TRBJ2-2; the D gene is possibly TRBD1 (5 bases). The germline V gene has CDR1 DFQATT and CDR2 SNEGSKA (reference sequence). V lost 0 bases to trimming and J lost 1 base, with 12 bases between them. The CDR3 is made up of 16 amino acids. The CDR3 bases are TGCAGTGCTAGAGATTTCGGCCAGGGGAACACCGGGGAGCTGTTTTTT. It specifies CSARDFGQGNTGELFF.

This clonotype was counted a few times. J is TRBJ2-7 and V is TRBV27; 11 bases agree with TRBD1. Germline-derived CDR1 and CDR2 are MNHEY and SMNVEV (reference sequence). The CDR3 is 16 amino acids. Trimming removed 5 bases from V and 3 bases from J; junction bases left unmatched: 9. The CDR3 sequence is CASSHLGTGGDYEQYF. The CDR3 region has the DNA TGTGCCAGCAGTCACCTCGGGACAGGGGGAGACTACGAGCAGTACTTC.

This clonotype was observed a handful of times. This chain uses TRBV29-1 with TRBJ2-3; 11 nucleotides agree with TRBD1. Germline-derived CDR1 and CDR2 are SQVTM and ANQGSEA. V lost 0 bases to trimming and J lost 6 bases; unmatched junction nucleotides: 8. The CDR3 is 16 amino acids. The CDR3 nucleotides read TGCAGCGTTGAAGATCTCCCGGGACAGGGGGTGGATACGCAGTATTTT. Residues: CSVEDLPGQGVDTQYF.

This clonotype was observed a handful of times. The V gene is TRBV5-1, the J gene TRBJ2-1, with 11 bases identical to TRBD2. V was pared by 8 bases and J by 0 bases, with 16 bases of the junction left unmatched. Per germline, CDR1 SGHRS and CDR2 YFSETQ. This CDR3 comprises 19 residues. The CDR3 DNA reads as TGCGCCAGTCGTGGTTCTAGCGGGGGGATCCAAAGCTCCTACAATGAGCAGTTCTTC. Protein: CASRGSSGGIQSSYNEQFF.

This sequence joins TRBV6-1 and TRBJ2-2, with 9 bases matching TRBD2. Germline V gene sequence: CDR1 MNHNS, CDR2 SASEGT. After removal of 5 bases from V and 2 bases from J, the junction contained 9 bases not matched to a gene. This CDR3 spans 17 amino acids. Written as DNA, the CDR3 is TGTGCCAGCAGTCTCGTAAGCGGGAGGTTAAACACCGGGGAGCTGTTTTTT. This encodes CASSLVSGRLNTGELFF.

This clonotype has just a few counts. The chain recombines TRBV5-1 with TRBJ2-2, with 13 nucleotides matching TRBD2. Germline lookup yields CDR1 SGHRS and CDR2 YFSETQ. V lost 3 bases, J lost 5 bases, and 4 bases stayed unmatched. This CDR3 contains 16 residues. CDR3 coding DNA: TGCGCCAGCAGCTCGGGACTAGCGGGGATGACCGGGGAGCTGTTTTTT. This codes for CASSSGLAGMTGELFF.

Regarding this clonotype: Germline is not matched at one junction end, which may reflect a read error. This sequence joins TRBV5-5 and TRBJ2-7, with TRBD2 as a possible D gene (6 bases). This CDR3 comprises 14 residues. Germline V lookup: CDR1 SGHKS, CDR2 YYEKEE (reference sequence). As DNA, the CDR3 is TGTGCCATCAGCCCTTATCTCGCGGGACACGAGCAGTACTTC. Protein sequence: CAISPYLAGHEQYF.